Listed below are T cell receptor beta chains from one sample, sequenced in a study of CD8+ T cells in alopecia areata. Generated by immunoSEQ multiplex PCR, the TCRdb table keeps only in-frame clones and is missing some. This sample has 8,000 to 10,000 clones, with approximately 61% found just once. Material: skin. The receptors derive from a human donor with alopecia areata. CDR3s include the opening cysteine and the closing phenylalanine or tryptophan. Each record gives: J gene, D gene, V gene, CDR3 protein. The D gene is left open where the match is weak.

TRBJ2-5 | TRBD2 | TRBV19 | CASSIQRGIQETQYF
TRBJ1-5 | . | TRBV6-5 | CASGQGGNQPQHF
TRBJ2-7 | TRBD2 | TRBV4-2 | CASSPRILAGERYDEQYF
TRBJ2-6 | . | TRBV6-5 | CASSKPGFGANVLTF
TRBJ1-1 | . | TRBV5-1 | CASSLASRGGTEAFF
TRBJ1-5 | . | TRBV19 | CASKPRQDLRNQPQHF
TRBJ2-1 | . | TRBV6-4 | CASSLTDYNEQFF
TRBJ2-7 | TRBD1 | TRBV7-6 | CASSWGQSYEQYF
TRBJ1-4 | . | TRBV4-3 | CASSQDRGGKLFF
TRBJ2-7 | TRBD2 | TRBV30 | CAWEGVYEQYF
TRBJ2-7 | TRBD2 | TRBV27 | CASSFSSGGYYEQYF
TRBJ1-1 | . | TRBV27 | CASSPAAWNTEAFF
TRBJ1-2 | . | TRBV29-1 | CSVGSRDQDGYTF
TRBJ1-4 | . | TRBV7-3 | CASSSTGPGGMEEKLFF
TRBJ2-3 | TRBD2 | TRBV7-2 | CASSSNHPGLAGHTDTQYF
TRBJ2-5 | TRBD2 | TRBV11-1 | CASSSPSGGGLQETQYF
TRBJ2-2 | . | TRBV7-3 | CASTPFSNTGELFF
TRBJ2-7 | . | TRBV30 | CAWSRWSIPYEQYF
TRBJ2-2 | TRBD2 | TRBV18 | CASSPSTSGGTSELFF
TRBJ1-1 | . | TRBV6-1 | CASSGLTGGTEAFF
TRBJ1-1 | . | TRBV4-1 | CASSQDPGRGNTEAFF
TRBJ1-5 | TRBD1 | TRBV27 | CASSLYNRGFDSNQPQHF
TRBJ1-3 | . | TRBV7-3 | CASSLNGGNTIYF
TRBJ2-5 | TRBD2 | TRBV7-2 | CASSLGGTSGSLGETQYF
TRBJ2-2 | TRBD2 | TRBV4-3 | CASSQDSGSLTGELFF
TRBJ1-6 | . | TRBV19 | CASTTGYGNSPLHF
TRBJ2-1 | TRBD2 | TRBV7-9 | CASSAGGLAPQWNEQFF
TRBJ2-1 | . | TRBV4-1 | CASSPFLASSYNEQFF
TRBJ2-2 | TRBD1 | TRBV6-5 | CASTPGQYTGELFF
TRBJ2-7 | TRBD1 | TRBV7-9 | CASSPTGTGGDEQYF
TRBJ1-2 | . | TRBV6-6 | CASSYPESGRGYGYTF
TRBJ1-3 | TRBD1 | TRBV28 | CASSLTDRSSGNTIYF
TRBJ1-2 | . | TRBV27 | CASSLSRWDLANYGYTF
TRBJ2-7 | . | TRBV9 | CASSGRPLGRREEQYF
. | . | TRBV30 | CAWSHSYEQYF
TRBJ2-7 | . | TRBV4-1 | CASRRGPGVDEQYF
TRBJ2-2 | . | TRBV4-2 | CASSQQGRSTGELFF
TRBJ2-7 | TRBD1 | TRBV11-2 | CASSPGTGSYEQYF
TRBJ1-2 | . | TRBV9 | CASSVGGDYGYTF
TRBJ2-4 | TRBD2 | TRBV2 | CASSNSLGLAVAKNIQYF
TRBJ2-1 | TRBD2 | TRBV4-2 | CASSLRGGTSHNEQFF
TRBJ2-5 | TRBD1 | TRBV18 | CASSPLGTGAETQYF
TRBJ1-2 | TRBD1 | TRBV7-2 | CASSLGQEYGYTF
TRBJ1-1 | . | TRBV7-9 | CASSRQQGNTEAFF
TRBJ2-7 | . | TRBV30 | CAWSLPGPSSYEQYF
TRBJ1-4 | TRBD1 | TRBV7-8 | CASSPRDRFNEKLFF
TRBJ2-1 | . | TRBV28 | CASSTLRGGSTYNEQFF
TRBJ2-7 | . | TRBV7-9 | CASSWDGGVSYEQYF
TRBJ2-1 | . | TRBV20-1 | CSAGPRYEQFF
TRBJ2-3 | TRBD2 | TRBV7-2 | CASSSDPGLADTQYF
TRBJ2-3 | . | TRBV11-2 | CASTRDFNTDTQYF
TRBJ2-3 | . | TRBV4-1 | CASSLGDGRGTSTDTQYF
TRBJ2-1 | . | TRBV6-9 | CASRPTLNSYNEQFF
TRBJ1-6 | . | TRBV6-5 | CASSYAQGTPLHF
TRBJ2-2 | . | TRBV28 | CASSPPWPAGELFF
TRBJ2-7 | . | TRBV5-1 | CASRTSDYEQYF
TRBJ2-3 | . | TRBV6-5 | CASSLQGQSTDTQYF
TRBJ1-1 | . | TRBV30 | CAWSLAGYTEAFF
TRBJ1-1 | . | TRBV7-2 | CASSFDPTGWGTEAFF
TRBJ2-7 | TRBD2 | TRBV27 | CASSLYGQTSGRPYPYEQYF